This entry concerns a single TCR beta chain. As yet, its antigen is unknown. The split of CD4+ cells yielded CD45RA+ naive and CD45RA-negative memory subsets. These data come from a study of shared clonotypes between healthy human individuals. Study-wide findings and caveats: Blood was the sole source, and tissue repertoires probably differ. Estimated richness values were generally larger in naive subsets than in memory subsets.

The assay was run at deep level. Sequencing used immunoSEQ multiplex PCR; TCRdb keeps in-frame clones, though not all of them. This sample has 2 million to 2.5 million clones, with 90% to 95% found just once. The junction had 7 bases not matched to a gene; V was cut back by 6 bases and J by 5 bases. Germline V lookup: CDR1 MNHEY, CDR2 SVGAGI. The length of the CDR3 is 15 residues. The receptor was derived from a man between 18 and 35 years old in good health. Some clones in this sample may be carry-over from other donors' samples. The rearrangement uses TRBV6-5 and TRBJ2-5; 12 bases are a match to TRBD2. Sequencing was performed on naive CD4+ T cells from PBMCs. Subset: CD45RA+ positively selected. This chain's CDR3 is CASRATSGSGETQYF. The CDR3 region has the DNA TGTGCCAGCAGGGCGACTAGCGGGAGTGGTGAGACCCAGTACTTC.